This TCR beta chain was sequenced in a study of blood T cell repertoires in COVID-19. As for the study in general: The United States, Italy and Spain supplied acute and convalescent COVID-19 samples. Nucleic acid was either cDNA or gDNA, and it came from T cells, B-cell-depleted T cells, or PBMCs.

The authors' processing: From reference gene primer amplification, estimates of nucleated cell counts were derived. Sequenced by immunoSEQ multiplex PCR; TCRdb stores in-frame clones only, minus some. V, J and clone size were drawn from that table, and D and trimming were deduced from the DNA. The table has 200,000 or so clones, 75% to 85% seen once. CDR3 size: 16 residues. The V and J ends lost 1 base and 1 base respectively, with 13 bases between them. Germline CDR1 LNHDA, CDR2 SQIVND (reference sequence). Patients of the Seattle cohort, enrolled during active infection, were followed longitudinally.

The chain employs TRBV19 and TRBJ2-5; D possibly corresponds to TRBD2 (6 bases). Source material: peripheral blood. This clonotype was sampled from a woman aged 80 or over with COVID-19, enrolled during active disease. The CDR3 loop is CASSIATAGLQETQYF. As DNA, the CDR3 is TGTGCCAGTAGTATAGCGACGGCGGGACTCCAAGAGACCCAGTACTTC.